This TCR beta chain was documented in a study of glioma-infiltrating T cells after dendritic cell vaccination. Whole-study context: Patients had newly diagnosed or recurrent glioblastoma and received dendritic cell vaccines.

Here immunoSEQ multiplex PCR was the method, and the copy in TCRdb shows in-frame clones only, minus some. The data contain 60,000 to 70,000 clones, 80% to 85% of them seen just once; the ten biggest clones take up about 8.9%. Germline V CDR1 and CDR2: SGHRS, YFSETQ. The CDR3 loop spans 15 amino acids. Trimming took off 0 bases at V and 1 base at J, with 10 bases between the two ends. All glioblastoma patients lacked an isocitrate dehydrogenase mutation. This TCR was recovered from a human donor with glioblastoma. The chain has TRBV5-1 and TRBJ1-1, with a possible D match to TRBD1 (6 bases). Specimen: blood, collected before dendritic cell vaccination. CDR3 DNA: TGCGCCAGCAGCTTGGTTGCGGGGGCGAACACTGAAGCTTTCTTT. Translation: CASSLVAGANTEAFF.